This TCR beta chain stems from a study of ipilimumab plus nivolumab after autologous stem cell transplantation. Across the study: The DLBCL group included primary refractory and relapsed cases.

Profiled with immunoSEQ multiplex PCR; TCRdb holds only in-frame clones, not every one. There are about 84,000 clones in the sample; 83% occur only once, and more than 2% lies in the top ten. Ipilimumab, 1 mg/kg, started 14 to 28 days after autologous transplant. CDR3 length equals 20 residues. The sequencing here drew on PBMCs, taken in a trial of ipilimumab plus nivolumab as post-transplant consolidation. The sequence was collected from a male donor with diffuse large B-cell lymphoma. The chain has TRBV12-2 and TRBJ2-7; TRBD2, the D gene given by the table, was not confirmed from the DNA. TRBV12-2 is an annotated pseudogene. CDR3: CASRPTQDKISGGPPYEQYF. In DNA, the CDR3 is TGTGCAAGTCGCCCGACCCAGGATAAGATTAGCGGGGGACCTCCCTACGAGCAGTACTTC.